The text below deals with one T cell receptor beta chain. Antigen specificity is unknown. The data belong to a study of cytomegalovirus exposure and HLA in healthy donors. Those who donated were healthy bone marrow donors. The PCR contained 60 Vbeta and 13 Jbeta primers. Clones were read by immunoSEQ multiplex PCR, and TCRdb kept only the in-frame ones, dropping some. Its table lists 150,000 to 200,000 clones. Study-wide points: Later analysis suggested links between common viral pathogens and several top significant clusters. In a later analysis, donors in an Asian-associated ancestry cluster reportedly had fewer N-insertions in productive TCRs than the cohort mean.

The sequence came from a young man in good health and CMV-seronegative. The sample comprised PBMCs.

DNA for the CDR3: TGTGCCAGCAGCGTTTCCGGCGGGAGGGGCTACAATGAGCAGTTCTTC. Residues: CASSVSGGRGYNEQFF. V and J are TRBV9 and TRBJ2-1, with 9 nucleotides matching TRBD2. Germline V gene sequence: CDR1 SGDLS, CDR2 YYNGEE. With 2 bases clipped from V and 3 bases from J, the junction kept 6 bases outside the gene matches. The CDR3 is made up of 16 amino acids.